This T cell receptor (beta chain) is drawn from a study of blood T cell repertoires in COVID-19. Study summary: From the United States, Italy and Spain came samples of acute and convalescent COVID-19. PBMCs, B-cell-depleted T cells, or T cells were the source of the cDNA or gDNA that made up the material.

Original data processing: Cell counts per sample came from amplifying reference gene primers. Sequencing was performed with immunoSEQ multiplex PCR; in TCRdb, only in-frame clones are kept and a portion is missing. V and J calls and clone size are as listed in that table; D and trimming were resolved from the DNA. This table has some 240,000 clones, 89% appearing once. V shed 5 bases, J shed 1 base, and the junction held 3 bases outside the gene matches. CDR3 length: 16 amino acids. CDR1 is SNHLY and CDR2 is FYNNEI in the germline V gene. This sequence was found in a woman between 40 and 55 years old who had recovered from COVID-19. V gene TRBV2 combines with J gene TRBJ1-6; 9 bases are a match to TRBD1. Sequenced input: peripheral blood. CDR3 protein: CASSRQGESYNSPLHF. Written as DNA, the CDR3 is TGTGCCAGCAGTAGACAGGGGGAATCCTATAATTCACCCCTCCACTTT.